This passage covers 4 T cell receptor beta chains from one sample sequenced in a study of blood T cell repertoires in COVID-19. The table came from immunoSEQ multiplex PCR; TCRdb's copy has only in-frame clones and leaves some out. Of tens of thousands of clones in the sample, 75% to 90% were seen once. The sequenced sample was peripheral blood. The receptors come from a woman older than 75 with active or convalescent COVID-19.

This clone was seen only a few times. The rearrangement uses TRBV14 and TRBJ2-4; D may be TRBD2 (7 bases). In germline, CDR1 is SGHDN, CDR2 FVKESK. The V and J ends lost 3 bases and 9 bases respectively, with 12 bases between them. The CDR3 has 13 amino acids. The CDR3: CASSQGGASIQYF. CDR3 bases: TGTGCCAGCAGCCAGGGGGGGGCAAGCATTCAGTACTTC.

The chain links TRBV7-9 to TRBJ2-5, with D unresolved. CDR3 size: 15 residues. Germline CDR1 reads SEHNR; CDR2 reads FQNEAQ (reference sequence). Trimming stripped 1 base from V and 2 bases from J, with 11 bases between. The CDR3 nucleotides read TGTGCCAGCAGCTTAGTGGGCTCGGCGCAAGAGACCCAGTACTTC. It is translated as CASSLVGSAQETQYF.

The V call is TRBV4-1, the J call TRBJ2-7; TRBD1 might be the D (6 bases). The CDR3 contains 16 residues. CDR1 MGHRA and CDR2 YSYEKL come from the germline V gene. V lost 1 base to trimming and J lost 0 bases, with 13 bases between them. In nucleotides, the CDR3 is TGCGCCAGCAGCCAAGGCAGAACAGGGATCTCCTACGAGCAGTACTTC. Amino acid sequence: CASSQGRTGISYEQYF.

The chain is built from TRBV2 and TRBJ2-3, with 7 positions matching TRBD2. Germline CDR1 reads SNHLY; CDR2 reads FYNNEI. The CDR3 is 14 amino acids. Germline trimming cut 8 bases from V and 4 bases from J; bases unmatched to any gene: 9. CDR3 residues: CASPRDYLSDTQYF. CDR3 coding DNA: TGTGCCAGCCCGCGGGACTACCTTTCAGATACGCAGTATTTT.